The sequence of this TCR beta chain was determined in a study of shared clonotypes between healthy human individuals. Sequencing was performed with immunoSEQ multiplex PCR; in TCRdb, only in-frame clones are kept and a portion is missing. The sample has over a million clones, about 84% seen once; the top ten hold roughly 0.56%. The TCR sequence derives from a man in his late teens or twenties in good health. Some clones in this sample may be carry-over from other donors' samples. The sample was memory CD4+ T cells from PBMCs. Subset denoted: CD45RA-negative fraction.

This CDR3 is CSTGGTDTQYF. The CDR3 DNA follows: TGCAGCACGGGGGGGACAGATACGCAGTATTTT. The chain combines TRBV20-1 with TRBJ2-3; 8 bases fit TRBD2. Germline V gene sequence: CDR1 DFQATT, CDR2 SNEGSKA (reference sequence). The CDR3 length is 11 residues.